A single sample is the source of the 2 T cell receptor beta chains below, sequenced in a study of human T cells and chemical hapten exposure. TCRdb passed the RACE reads through MiXCR, listing each CDR3 protein once. The table lists some 200,000 distinct CDR3 sequences, roughly 30% of them singletons. The time point is: pre-sensitization, week 0. The treatment is: therapeutic diphenylcyclopropenone sensitization with weekly scalp DPC. Sequenced material: whole blood, taken in connection with sensitization to the hapten diphenylcyclopropenone (DPC). These receptors originate from a woman aged 30 to 39 with alopecia areata. Some clones in this sample may be carry-over from other donors' samples.

This clonotype was counted a few times. The V gene is TRBV12-3 or TRBV12-4, the J gene TRBJ1-6, with D perhaps TRBD1 (6 bases). The V and J ends lost 6 bases and 6 bases respectively, with 12 bases between them. The CDR3 is 14 residues long. This chain's CDR3 is CASSIGQINSPLHF. In DNA, the CDR3 is TGTGCCAGCAGCATCGGACAGATTAATTCACCCCTCCACTTT.

This clonotype was detected many times. The chain uses TRBV25-1 and TRBJ2-3; D possibly corresponds to TRBD2 (5 bases). Germline V gene data show CDR1 as MGHDK and CDR2 as SYGVNS. V lost 5 bases to trimming and J lost 0 bases, with 12 bases between them. The length of the CDR3 is 15 residues. The CDR3 here is CASSTTRISTDTQYF. DNA of the CDR3: TGTGCCAGCAGTACAACTAGGATAAGCACAGATACGCAGTATTTT. The variable domain in full, with the rest retrieved from reference TRBV25-1 and TRBJ2-3, is EADIYQTPRYLVIGTGKKITLECSQTMGHDKMYWYQQDPGMELHLIHYSYGVNSTEKGDLSSESTVSRIRTEHFPLTLESARPSHTSQYLCASSTTRISTDTQYFGPGTRLTVL.